This T cell receptor (beta chain) was sequenced for a study of CD8 T cells in ankylosing spondylitis. From the 5' RACE reads, TCRdb called clonotypes with MiXCR, one entry per CDR3 protein. Among around 340,000 distinct CDR3 sequences listed, 20% to 25% were seen once. Worth noting for this clonotype: Its matching antigen is unknown.

The CDR3 is 16 amino acids. Per the germline V gene, CDR1 is KGHSH and CDR2 is LQKENI. V was shortened by 6 bases and J by 0 bases, with 15 bases between the two germline ends. General observations from the study: Earlier work had already found some motif variants in reactive arthritis synovial fluid and blood.

The sequenced sample was blood, either unsorted or a sorted T cell fraction (not recorded which). The rearrangement joins TRBV18 to TRBJ2-1; D not resolved. The receptor comes from a male donor with ankylosing spondylitis or in good health (not recorded which). As DNA, the CDR3 is TGTGCCAGCTCCCCCGCCAGGATTTCCTCCTACAATGAGCAGTTCTTC. Its translation: CASSPARISSYNEQFF.